These 26 T cell receptor beta chains were all obtained from the same sample, sequenced in a study of blood T cell repertoires in COVID-19. Measured with immunoSEQ multiplex PCR; TCRdb has only the in-frame clones, and not every one. This table has around 450,000 clones, nearly 90% appearing once. Sequencing was done on a sample of PBMCs or T cells enriched from blood (not recorded which). These receptors all come from a woman between 18 and 29 years old with acute COVID-19.

This clone was detected once. J is TRBJ1-1 and V is TRBV5-1, with D maybe TRBD1 (6 bases). Trimming pared 0 bases from V and 6 bases from J, leaving 9 bases between. CDR1 is SGHRS, CDR2 YFSETQ, per germline. This CDR3 has 13 amino acids. CDR3 sequence (DNA): TGCGCCAGCAGCTTGGGACAGGTACCTGAAGCTTTCTTT. It translates to CASSLGQVPEAFF.

The chain uses TRBV6-2 or TRBV6-3 and TRBJ2-7; 9 positions agree with TRBD2. Germline-derived CDR1 and CDR2 are MNHEY and SVGEGT. This CDR3 comprises 15 residues. Germline trimming cut 4 bases from V and 3 bases from J; bases unmatched to any gene: 7. CDR3 in amino acids: CASSFLAGSGYEQYF. For the CDR3, the DNA is TGTGCCAGCAGTTTCCTAGCGGGATCTGGCTACGAGCAGTACTTC.

The V and J genes are TRBV2 and TRBJ2-3; D is ambiguous. Germline loops: CDR1 SNHLY, CDR2 FYNNEI. There are 13 residues in the CDR3. Deletions cut 4 bases from V and 2 bases from J, with 7 bases between. The CDR3 DNA reads TGTGCCAGCAGTGCCCTAGTCACAGATACGCAGTATTTT. Translating it yields CASSALVTDTQYF. The whole variable domain, remainder taken from reference TRBV2 and TRBJ2-3, is EPEVTQTPSHQVTQMGQEVILRCVPISNHLYFYWYRQILGQKVEFLVSFYNNEISEKSEIFDDQFSVERPDGSNFTLKIRSTKLEDSAMYFCASSALVTDTQYFGPGTRLTVL.

V gene TRBV11-1 combines with J gene TRBJ2-7, with D perhaps TRBD1 (6 bases). The CDR3 runs to 15 residues. Germline CDR1 SGHAT, CDR2 FQDESV (reference sequence). The V and J ends lost 5 bases and 2 bases respectively, with 16 bases between them. The CDR3 DNA is TGTGCCAGCAGCATACCGGGACACCAGACCTACGAGCAGTACTTC. Protein sequence: CASSIPGHQTYEQYF.

The V and J genes are TRBV10-3 and TRBJ2-6, with TRBD1 matching 7 bases. With V trimmed by 4 bases and J by 1 base, 13 bases remained unmatched. This CDR3 region has 19 residues. Germline-derived CDR1 and CDR2 are ENHRY and SYGVKD. The CDR3 reads CAISVYSRQGESGANVLTF. In nucleotides, the CDR3 is TGTGCCATCAGTGTTTACAGCCGGCAGGGGGAATCTGGGGCCAACGTCCTGACTTTC.

V gene TRBV19 combines with J gene TRBJ1-6; TRBD1 aligns across 7 bases. V lost 6 bases, J lost 0 bases, and 5 bases stayed unmatched. Germline V lookup: CDR1 LNHDA, CDR2 SQIVND (reference sequence). This CDR3 region has 16 residues. In DNA, the CDR3 is TGTGCCAGTAGGGAACAGGGGAGCTCCTATAATTCACCCCTCCACTTT. Amino acids: CASREQGSSYNSPLHF.

This clone was seen just once. The rearrangement links TRBV7-3 to TRBJ2-1; D possibly corresponds to TRBD2 (6 bases). CDR1 is SGHTA, CDR2 FQGTGA, per germline. The CDR3 covers 15 residues. V was pared by 5 bases and J by 7 bases, with 18 bases between. The CDR3 spells CASSPDSFGSNEQFF. DNA for the CDR3: TGTGCCAGCAGCCCCGACAGCTTCGGGAGTAATGAGCAGTTCTTC.

In this sample, this clone turned up a few times. This sequence joins TRBV27 and TRBJ2-3; 10 nucleotides align to TRBD2. The CDR3 loop spans 14 amino acids. Trimming took 6 bases from V and 0 from J; bases not matched to a gene: 0. Germline V gene sequence: CDR1 MNHEY, CDR2 SMNVEV (reference sequence). CDR3 coding DNA: TGTGCCAGCAGGACTAGCGGGAGCACAGATACGCAGTATTTT. This sequence encodes CASRTSGSTDTQYF.

The chain employs TRBV30 and TRBJ1-5; D is uncertain. Germline V CDR1 and CDR2: GTSNPN, SVGIG (reference sequence). The V end was cut by 0 bases, the J end by 4 bases, with 7 bases between. CDR3 size: 13 residues. CDR3 sequence reads: CAWSVHQNQPQHF. For the CDR3, the DNA is TGTGCCTGGAGTGTACACCAGAATCAGCCCCAGCATTTT. The complete variable domain, with remaining parts taken from reference TRBV30 and TRBJ1-5, reads SQTIHQWPATLVQPVGSPLSLECTVEGTSNPNLYWYRQAAGRGLQLLFYSVGIGQISSEVPQNLSASRPQDRQFILSSKKLLLSDSGFYLCAWSVHQNQPQHFGDGTRLSIL.

This chain connects TRBV6-8 to TRBJ2-7; D remains unclear. Germline CDR1 is MNHGY and CDR2 is SAAAGT. The CDR3 extends over 12 amino acids. V was clipped by 4 bases and J by 1 base, with 5 bases between them. This CDR3 is CASSFISYEQYF. The CDR3 nucleotides are TGTGCCAGCAGTTTTATTTCCTACGAGCAGTACTTC.

On this clone: Different DNA sequences within this sample yield the same CDR3. The rearrangement joins TRBV6-5 to TRBJ1-4, with D hard to call. Germline V CDR1 and CDR2: MNHEY, SVGAGI. The CDR3 covers 14 residues. Trimming cost V 0 bases and J 5 bases, with 7 bases left between them. The CDR3 region is CASSYSGNNEKLFF. In DNA form, the CDR3 reads TGTGCCAGCAGTTACTCCGGGAACAATGAAAAACTGTTTTTT.

The chain couples TRBV5-1 to TRBJ2-2, with a tentative D call TRBD2 (6 bases). Germline V gene lookup returns CDR1 SGHRS and CDR2 YFSETQ. V was shortened by 0 bases and J by 5 bases, with 11 bases between the two germline ends. The CDR3 contains 15 residues. The CDR3 loop reads CASSLDGSGTGELFF. CDR3 coding DNA: TGCGCCAGCAGCTTGGACGGGAGCGGAACCGGGGAGCTGTTTTTT.

V and J are TRBV7-6 and TRBJ2-5, with D maybe TRBD1 (5 bases). CDR1 is SGHVS and CDR2 is FNYEAQ in the germline V gene. CDR3 length: 15 amino acids. V dropped 2 bases and J dropped 2 bases, with 12 bases sitting between them. CDR3 amino acids: CASSLMQGNQETQYF. CDR3 nucleotide sequence: TGTGCCAGCAGCTTAATGCAGGGTAATCAAGAGACCCAGTACTTC.

The chain couples TRBV7-6 to TRBJ2-7; the D gene is possibly TRBD2 (6 bases). CDR1 and CDR2 (germline): SGHVS, FNYEAQ. CDR3 length: 13 amino acids. V lost 5 bases and J 6 bases, leaving 14 bases between the germline ends. The CDR3 is CASSMRTTLEQYF. CDR3 DNA sequence: TGTGCCAGCAGCATGCGGACTACGCTCGAGCAGTACTTC.

The chain has TRBV7-2 and TRBJ2-7; no reliable D call. This CDR3 comprises 13 residues. Trimming pared 3 bases from V and 3 bases from J, leaving 9 bases between. Germline values: CDR1 SGHTA, CDR2 FQGNSA. The CDR3 loop is CASSFWAGYEQYF. The CDR3 coding sequence is TGTGCCAGCAGCTTTTGGGCAGGCTACGAGCAGTACTTC.

This chain links TRBV11-1 with TRBJ1-1, with TRBD1 matching over 9 bases. The V gene end was trimmed by 0 bases and the J gene end by 3 bases; junction bases not matched to a gene: 5. The CDR3 sequence is 16 residues long. Germline CDR1 and CDR2: SGHAT and FQDESV (reference sequence). CDR3 loop: CASSLAAGQGYTEAFF. The DNA for the CDR3 is TGTGCCAGCAGCTTAGCGGCGGGACAGGGCTACACTGAAGCTTTCTTT.

The genes are TRBV19 and TRBJ2-5, with 12 bases aligning to TRBD2. In germline, CDR1 is LNHDA, CDR2 SQIVND (reference sequence). CDR3 length: 16 amino acids. J lost 2 bases, V lost 4 bases, and 5 bases had no gene match. As DNA, the CDR3 is TGTGCCAGTAGTAGCCCCGGGACTAGCGGGCAAGAGACCCAGTACTTC. Translated, it gives CASSSPGTSGQETQYF.

The chain employs TRBV18 and TRBJ2-5; 7 bases line up with TRBD2. This CDR3 is 14 amino acids long. CDR1 KGHSH and CDR2 LQKENI come from the germline V gene. Losses at the gene ends were 5 bases for V and 3 bases for J; bases not matched to a gene: 6. The CDR3 is CASSASSGKETQYF. DNA for the CDR3: TGTGCCAGCTCAGCCTCTAGCGGAAAAGAGACCCAGTACTTC.

This clone was detected only a few times. The chain combines TRBV18 with TRBJ2-3; D gene uncertain. V was pared by 5 bases and J by 0 bases, with 3 bases between. The CDR3 has 12 residues. The V gene's germline CDR1 is KGHSH and CDR2 LQKENI. The CDR3 spells CASSTSTDTQYF. The CDR3 nucleotides are TGTGCCAGCTCAACTAGCACAGATACGCAGTATTTT.

The chain carries TRBV30 and TRBJ1-5, with 9 positions matching TRBD1. The CDR3 sequence is 15 residues long. The V gene's germline CDR1 is GTSNPN and CDR2 SVGIG (reference sequence). The ends lost 1 base at V and 7 bases at J; junction bases unmatched: 8. Here the CDR3 reads CAWSGGTGTTQPQHF. The DNA of the CDR3 is TGTGCCTGGAGTGGGGGGACAGGGACCACCCAGCCCCAGCATTTT.

This chain connects TRBV7-9 to TRBJ2-7, with TRBD2 matching 15 bases. CDR1 SEHNR and CDR2 FQNEAQ come from the germline V gene (reference sequence). Trimming took 5 bases from V and 0 from J; bases not matched to a gene: 5. The CDR3 has 17 residues. The CDR3 DNA reads TGTGCCAGCAGCGGGACTAGCGGGAGGAAATTCTCCTACGAGCAGTACTTC. Translated, it gives CASSGTSGRKFSYEQYF. Full variable domain (missing parts from reference TRBV7-9 and TRBJ2-7): DTGVSQNPRHKITKRGQNVTFRCDPISEHNRLYWYRQTLGQGPEFLTYFQNEAQLEKSRLLSDRFSAERPKGSFSTLEIQRTEQGDSAMYLCASSGTSGRKFSYEQYFGPGTRLTVT.

The chain carries TRBV10-2 and TRBJ2-7, with 11 bases that match TRBD2. This CDR3 region has 15 residues. Germline trimming cut 4 bases from V and 5 bases from J; bases unmatched to any gene: 7. Looked up from germline, CDR1 is WSHSY and CDR2 is SAAADI. CDR3 in DNA: TGCGCCAGCAGTGTTATAGCGGGAGGGCCGAACGAGCAGTACTTC. The encoded protein is CASSVIAGGPNEQYF.

The gene calls are TRBV4-3 and TRBJ1-2, with D maybe TRBD1 (5 bases). Trimming cost V 1 base and J 5 bases, with 14 bases left between them. This CDR3 spans 15 amino acids. Germline V gene sequence: CDR1 LGHNA, CDR2 YSLEER. The CDR3 spells CASSQAWEGLYGYTF. CDR3 sequence (DNA): TGCGCCAGCAGCCAAGCATGGGAGGGACTTTATGGCTACACCTTC.

The genes are TRBV27 and TRBJ1-5; a weak D match, TRBD1 (5 bases). Trimming pared 10 bases from V and 4 bases from J, leaving 17 bases between. The V gene's germline CDR1 is MNHEY and CDR2 SMNVEV (reference sequence). CDR3 length: 14 residues. The CDR3 DNA is TGTGCCACTCGTCGCAGGGTTGGGAATCAGCCCCAGCATTTT. Encoded protein: CATRRRVGNQPQHF.

As DNA, the CDR3 is TGTGCCAGCAGTGAAGGCGGTTCAGTAGATACGCAGTATTTT. This encodes CASSEGGSVDTQYF. The chain uses TRBV2 and TRBJ2-3; D is ambiguous. V lost 1 base and J lost 5, with 10 bases in between. CDR1 is SNHLY and CDR2 is FYNNEI in the germline V gene. CDR3 length: 14 amino acids.

The J gene is TRBJ2-2, the V gene TRBV6-5; 7 positions match TRBD1. Germline trimming cut 6 bases from V and 3 bases from J; bases unmatched to any gene: 1. This CDR3 contains 13 residues. The germline V gene has CDR1 MNHEY and CDR2 SVGAGI. CDR3 bases: TGTGCCAGCAGAGGGACAGACACCGGGGAGCTGTTTTTT. This gives the protein CASRGTDTGELFF.